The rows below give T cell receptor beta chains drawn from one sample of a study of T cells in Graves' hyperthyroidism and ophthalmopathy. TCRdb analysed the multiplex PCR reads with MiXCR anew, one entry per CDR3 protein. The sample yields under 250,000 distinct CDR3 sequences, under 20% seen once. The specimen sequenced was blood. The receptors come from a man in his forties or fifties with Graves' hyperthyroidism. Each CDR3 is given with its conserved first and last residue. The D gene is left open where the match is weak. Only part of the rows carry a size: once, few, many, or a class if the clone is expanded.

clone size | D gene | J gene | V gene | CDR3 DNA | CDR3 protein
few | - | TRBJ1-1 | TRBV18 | TGTGCCAGCTCACCACCAGCGGGGGGCACTGAAGCTTTCTTT | CASSPPAGGTEAFF
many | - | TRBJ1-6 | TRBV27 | TGTGCCAGCAGTCCTAATTGGGGGGATAATTCACCCCTCCACTTT | CASSPNWGDNSPLHF
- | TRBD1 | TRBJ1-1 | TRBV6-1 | TGTGCCAGCAGTTGGGACAGGGTAGCTTTCTTT | CASSWDRVAFF
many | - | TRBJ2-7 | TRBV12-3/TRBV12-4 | TGTGCCAGCAGTCCAGGGCTCTCCTACGAGCAGTACTTC | CASSPGLSYEQYF
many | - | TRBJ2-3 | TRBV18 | TGTGCCAGCTCACCAACGCAGGGGACAGATACGCAGTATTTT | CASSPTQGTDTQYF
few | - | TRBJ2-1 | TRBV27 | TGTGCCAGCAGTTTTAGGCTAGGGGTGGGGAATGAGCAGTTCTTC | CASSFRLGVGNEQFF
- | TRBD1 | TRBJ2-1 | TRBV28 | TGTGCCAGCAGCCGATCAGGACAGGGTCCCGGACTTGAGCAGTTCTTC | CASSRSGQGPGLEQFF
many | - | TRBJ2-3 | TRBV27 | TGTGCCAGCAGTTTTGCAGACAGCACAGATACGCAGTATTTT | CASSFADSTDTQYF
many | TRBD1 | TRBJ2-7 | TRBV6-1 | TGTGCCAGCAGTGAAACTGGGACAGCACCCTACGAGCAGTACTTC | CASSETGTAPYEQYF
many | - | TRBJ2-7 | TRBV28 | TGTGCCAGCAGTTCACTTCAGCCAGGGAGCGAGCAGTACTTC | CASSSLQPGSEQYF
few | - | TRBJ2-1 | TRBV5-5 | TGTGCCAGCAGCTTGGACGCTAACTCCTACAATGAGCAGTTCTTC | CASSLDANSYNEQFF
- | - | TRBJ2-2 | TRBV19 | TGTGCCAGTAGTATAGATGGCGGGTACACCGGGGAGCTGTTTTTT | CASSIDGGYTGELFF
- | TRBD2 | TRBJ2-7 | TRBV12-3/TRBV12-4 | TGTGCCAGCAGTTTAGATCTCTGGGGGGGGTTGCAGCAGTACTTC | CASSLDLWGGLQQYF
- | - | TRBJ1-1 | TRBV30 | TGTGCCTGCATTCTGGGGGCGAGTTACACTGAAGCTTTCTTT | CACILGASYTEAFF
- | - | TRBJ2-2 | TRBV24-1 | TGTGCCACCAGTGACAAAACTAGTTACACCGGGGAGCTGTTTTTT | CATSDKTSYTGELFF
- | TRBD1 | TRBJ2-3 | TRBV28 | TGTGCCAGCAGTTTAGGACAGGGGGCCACAGATACGCAGTATTTT | CASSLGQGATDTQYF
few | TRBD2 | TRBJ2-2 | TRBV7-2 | TGTGCCAGCAGCCCCCGGGCGGGAGGGGGGACCGGGGAGCTGTTTTTT | CASSPRAGGGTGELFF
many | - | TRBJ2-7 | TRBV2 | TGTGCCAGCAGTGATGGTGGGTACGAGCAGTACTTC | CASSDGGYEQYF
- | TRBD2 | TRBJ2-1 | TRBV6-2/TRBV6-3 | TGTGCCAGCAGTTACACCCGCGGGACTAGCGGGGAGCGTAGAAGGTTCTTC | CASSYTRGTSGERRRFF
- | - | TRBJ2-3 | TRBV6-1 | TGTGCCAGCAGTCCTATCGAGGTGGCGCAGTATTTT | CASSPIEVAQYF
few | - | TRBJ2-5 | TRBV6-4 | TGTGCCAGCAAATTCCAAGAGACCCAGTACTTC | CASKFQETQYF
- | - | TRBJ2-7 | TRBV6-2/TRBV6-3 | TGTGCCAGCAGTTTACAGGGAGTGCCGCAGTACTTC | CASSLQGVPQYF
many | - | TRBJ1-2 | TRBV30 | TGTGCCTGGACCCCAGGGATCACTGGCTACACCTTC | CAWTPGITGYTF
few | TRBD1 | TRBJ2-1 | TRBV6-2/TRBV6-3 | TGTGCCAGCAGTCTCCTACTCGGGACAGTTCCATGGAATAATGAGCAGTTCTTC | CASSLLLGTVPWNNEQFF
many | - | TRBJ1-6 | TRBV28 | TGTGCCAGCAGTAAACGGGGGGGAAAAATAGTCCCCTATAATTCACCCCTCCACTTT | CASSKRGGKIVPYNSPLHF
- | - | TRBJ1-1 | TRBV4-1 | TGCGCCAGCAGCCAAAATGGGGGATCCACTGAAGCTTTCTTT | CASSQNGGSTEAFF
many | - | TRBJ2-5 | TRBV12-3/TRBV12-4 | TGTGCCAGCAGTTTAGTCAGGCTAGCATTACAAGAGACCCAGTACTTC | CASSLVRLALQETQYF